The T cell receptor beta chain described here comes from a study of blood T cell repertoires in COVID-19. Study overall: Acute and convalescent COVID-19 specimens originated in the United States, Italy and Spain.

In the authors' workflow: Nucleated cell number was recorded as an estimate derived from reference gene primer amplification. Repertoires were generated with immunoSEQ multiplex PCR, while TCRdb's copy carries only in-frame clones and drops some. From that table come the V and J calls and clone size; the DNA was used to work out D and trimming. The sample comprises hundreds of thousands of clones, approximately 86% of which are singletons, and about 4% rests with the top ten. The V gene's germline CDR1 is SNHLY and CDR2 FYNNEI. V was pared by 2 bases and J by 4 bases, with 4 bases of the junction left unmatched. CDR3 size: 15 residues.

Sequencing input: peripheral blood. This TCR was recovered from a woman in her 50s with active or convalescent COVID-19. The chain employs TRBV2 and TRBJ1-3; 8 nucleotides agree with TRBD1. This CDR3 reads CASSEQGAGGNTIYF. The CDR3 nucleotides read TGTGCCAGCAGTGAACAGGGGGCTGGGGGAAACACCATATATTTT.